The clone carrying this TCR beta chain was counted between two and nine times. Symptom resolution, clearance, or two negative PCRs marked donors in Cohort 3 as recovered. This sample stems from a study of blood T cell repertoires in COVID-19. The CDR3 is made up of 14 amino acids. Trimming removed 5 bases at V and 0 bases at J, with 9 bases between. Germline CDR1 SGHRS, CDR2 YFSETQ. This table comes from immunoSEQ multiplex PCR, and its TCRdb copy is limited to in-frame clones, with some not included. The sample holds fewer than 300,000 clones, roughly 85% seen once. This TCR came from a woman aged 45-65 years who had recovered from COVID-19. This chain joins TRBV5-1 and TRBJ1-3; possible D gene TRBD1, 5 bases. Sequenced: PBMCs or T cells enriched from blood (not recorded which). The CDR3 nucleotides are TGCGCCAGCAGACTAACAGGCTCTGGAAACACCATATATTTT. Its translation is CASRLTGSGNTIYF.